The rows below give T cell receptor beta chains drawn from one sample of a study of response to subunit inactivated influenza vaccine. TCRdb passed the RT-PCR reads through MiXCR, listing each CDR3 protein once. The table has 500,000 to 550,000 distinct CDR3 sequences, less than 8% seen once. Here the sequenced sample was PBMCs from blood, taken roughly 24 months after vaccination. The source is a man aged 50 to 75 who received an inactivated influenza vaccine. The CDR3 runs from the conserved cysteine through the conserved F or W. A D gene is named only where the DNA matches it firmly. Clone size appears in some rows only: once, few, many, or a class for an expanded clone.

j_call,clone_size,v_call,d_call,cdr3_aa,cdr3_nt
TRBJ2-3,few,TRBV7-9,.,CASSALASGTDTQYF,TGTGCCAGCAGCGCGCTAGCATCGGGGACGGATACGCAGTATTTT
TRBJ2-1,few,TRBV5-1,.,CASSLVRALTGAVSDEQFF,TGCGCCAGCAGCTTGGTCAGGGCTTTAACCGGGGCAGTTAGCGATGAGCAGTTCTTC
TRBJ1-5,few,TRBV7-9,.,CASSYFSGWSNQPQHF,TGTGCCAGCAGTTATTTCTCAGGGTGGAGCAATCAGCCCCAGCATTTT
TRBJ2-1,many,TRBV7-2,.,CASSLKGLAKIHNEQFF,TGTGCCAGCAGCTTGAAAGGGCTAGCTAAAATACACAATGAGCAGTTCTTC
TRBJ2-1,.,TRBV21-1,.,CASSQDYFKTSYNEQFF,TGTGCCAGCAGCCAAGACTACTTTAAGACTAGCTACAATGAGCAGTTCTTC
TRBJ1-1,.,TRBV3-1,.,CASSPRGGQAFF,TGTGCCAGCAGCCCTCGGGGAGGGCAAGCTTTCTTT
TRBJ2-1,many,TRBV11-2,.,CASSLEGSGSSYNEQFF,TGTGCCAGCAGCTTAGAGGGGAGCGGCAGCTCCTACAATGAGCAGTTCTTC
TRBJ2-4,.,TRBV5-1,.,CASSPGHEENIQYF,TGCGCCAGCAGCCCTGGACATGAGGAAAACATTCAGTACTTC
TRBJ2-1,.,TRBV7-6,TRBD1,CASSPRDRGLYNEQFF,TGTGCCAGCAGCCCCCGGGACAGGGGCCTCTACAATGAGCAGTTCTTC
TRBJ2-1,few,TRBV27,TRBD2,CASTFYRGLAGGLASGEQFF,TGTGCCAGCACCTTCTATCGGGGACTAGCGGGAGGGCTGGCGTCTGGTGAGCAGTTCTTC
TRBJ2-1,many,TRBV27,TRBD1,CASSLNRGQGRGEQFF,TGTGCCAGCAGTTTAAACCGTGGACAGGGTCGGGGTGAGCAGTTCTTC
TRBJ2-4,few,TRBV5-1,.,CASSLAGDISIQYF,TGCGCCAGCAGCTTGGCTGGAGATATCAGCATTCAGTACTTC
TRBJ1-1,few,TRBV7-2,.,CASSLAYSGHRNTEAFF,TGTGCCAGCAGCTTAGCCTATTCAGGACATCGGAACACTGAAGCTTTCTTT
TRBJ2-6,.,TRBV4-1,.,CASSQAEGAGTNVLTF,TGCGCCAGCAGCCAAGCCGAGGGAGCTGGGACCAACGTCCTGACTTTC
TRBJ2-1,many,TRBV27,.,CASSLAGLRNEQFF,TGTGCCAGCAGTTTAGCAGGGTTAAGGAATGAGCAGTTCTTC
TRBJ2-2,many,TRBV27,TRBD2,CASKREGTGELFF,TGTGCCAGCAAGAGGGAGGGCACCGGGGAGCTGTTTTTT
TRBJ2-1,few,TRBV6-1,TRBD2,CASSRTSGGFNEQFF,TGTGCCAGCAGTCGGACTAGCGGGGGCTTCAATGAGCAGTTCTTC
TRBJ1-3,many,TRBV7-9,.,CASTLEGFYSGNTIYF,TGTGCCAGCACCCTAGAGGGTTTTTACTCTGGAAACACCATATATTTT
TRBJ2-3,.,TRBV15,.,CATSRDIGTDTQYF,TGTGCCACCAGCAGAGACATAGGCACAGATACGCAGTATTTT
TRBJ2-3,few,TRBV10-3,.,CAIRGTPSSTDTQYF,TGTGCCATCAGGGGGACTCCCTCTAGCACAGATACGCAGTATTTT
TRBJ2-2,few,TRBV9,TRBD1,CASSPRQGRNTGELFF,TGTGCCAGCAGCCCACGACAGGGCCGAAACACCGGGGAGCTGTTTTTT
TRBJ2-2,.,TRBV24-1,.,CATSLQTTGELFF,TGTGCCACCAGTCTACAGACCACCGGGGAGCTGTTTTTT
TRBJ2-7,many,TRBV3-1,.,CASSQISSYEQYF,TGTGCCAGCAGCCAAATAAGCTCCTACGAGCAGTACTTC
TRBJ2-3,many,TRBV4-1,TRBD1,CASSQDWPDRGQGPAETDTQYF,TGCGCCAGCAGCCAAGATTGGCCGGACAGGGGGCAGGGCCCGGCGGAAACAGATACGCAGTATTTT
TRBJ1-2,few,TRBV3-1,TRBD1,CASSLYRQGSRYGYTF,TGTGCCAGCAGCCTATACCGACAGGGGAGTAGGTATGGCTACACCTTC
TRBJ1-2,many,TRBV11-2,TRBD1,CASSSTGEGGYTF,TGTGCCAGCAGCTCGACAGGGGAGGGTGGCTACACCTTC
TRBJ2-1,.,TRBV19,TRBD1,CASTPGTGRYNEQFF,TGTGCCAGTACCCCGGGGACAGGGAGGTACAATGAGCAGTTCTTC
TRBJ2-2,few,TRBV5-1,.,CASSVGGKTGELFF,TGCGCCAGCAGCGTGGGCGGGAAGACCGGGGAGCTGTTTTTT
TRBJ2-3,few,TRBV29-1,TRBD2,CSVALGWTSGGRGTDTQYF,TGCAGCGTTGCCCTGGGGTGGACTAGCGGGGGCCGAGGCACAGATACGCAGTATTTT
TRBJ2-7,few,TRBV20-1,.,CSAREAGSYEQYF,TGCAGTGCTAGAGAAGCGGGTTCCTACGAGCAGTACTTC
TRBJ2-1,.,TRBV11-2,.,CASSIRRTQYNEQFF,TGTGCCAGCAGCATTCGGAGAACACAGTACAATGAGCAGTTCTTC
TRBJ2-5,many,TRBV5-1,TRBD2,CASSVSLAGVGETQYF,TGCGCCAGCAGCGTCTCCCTAGCGGGAGTTGGAGAGACCCAGTACTTC
TRBJ1-2,few,TRBV27,.,CASSENQGTVYGYTF,TGTGCCAGCAGTGAAAACCAGGGAACGGTCTATGGCTACACCTTC
TRBJ2-7,few,TRBV5-1,.,CASSPNRAEQYF,TGCGCCAGCAGCCCGAACAGGGCCGAGCAGTACTTC
TRBJ2-7,many,TRBV28,.,CASCRGFYEQYF,TGTGCCAGCTGTCGAGGGTTCTACGAGCAGTACTTC
TRBJ2-1,.,TRBV20-1,TRBD2,CSARDVGGAANEQFF,TGCAGTGCTAGAGATGTCGGGGGGGCCGCGAATGAGCAGTTCTTC
TRBJ2-7,few,TRBV7-9,TRBD1,CASSKGTGRYEQYF,TGTGCCAGCAGCAAGGGGACAGGGAGGTACGAGCAGTACTTC
TRBJ2-1,.,TRBV20-1,TRBD1,CSARRDRGQGEQFF,TGCAGTGCTAGAAGGGACAGGGGGCAGGGGGAGCAGTTCTTC
TRBJ1-2,few,TRBV20-1,.,CSARTGSADGYTF,TGCAGTGCTAGAACAGGGTCCGCAGATGGCTACACCTTC
TRBJ2-1,.,TRBV18,TRBD1,CASSQAGGNEQFF,TGTGCCAGCTCACAGGCAGGGGGCAATGAGCAGTTCTTC
TRBJ2-3,many,TRBV6-5,TRBD2,CASSYSSGSADTQYF,TGTGCCAGCAGTTACTCTAGCGGGAGCGCAGATACGCAGTATTTT
TRBJ2-5,few,TRBV7-2,TRBD2,CASSALAGVPQYF,TGTGCCAGCAGCGCCCTAGCGGGAGTCCCCCAGTACTTC
TRBJ2-7,.,TRBV20-1,TRBD1,CSARDGGIRTGVSEQYF,TGCAGTGCTAGAGATGGGGGGATCAGGACAGGGGTTAGCGAGCAGTACTTC
TRBJ2-1,.,TRBV7-3,TRBD1,CASSFARDRPYNEQFF,TGTGCCAGCAGCTTTGCACGGGACAGGCCCTACAATGAGCAGTTCTTC
TRBJ2-1,few,TRBV5-6,TRBD2,CASSVPGLADRYNEQFF,TGTGCCAGCAGCGTGCCGGGACTAGCGGACCGTTACAATGAGCAGTTCTTC
TRBJ2-7,few,TRBV28,.,CASSPLAILSYEQYF,TGTGCCAGCAGTCCATTAGCCATCCTATCCTACGAGCAGTACTTC